The 3 T cell receptor beta chains reported below all come from one sample, sequenced in a study of T cells in localized non-small cell lung cancer. Assay used: immunoSEQ multiplex PCR; TCRdb lists only in-frame clones, some missing. Of 75,000 to 80,000 clones listed, around 89% are singletons. The source was peripheral blood, collected before any cancer treatment. The origin of the receptors is a woman aged 40-69 years with stage I squamous cell lung carcinoma.

The chain carries TRBV12-1 and TRBJ1-2; the table's D call, TRBD1, was not checked against the DNA. TRBV12-1 constitutes a pseudogene. The CDR3 has 16 amino acids. In DNA, the CDR3 is TGTGCCGCCTTACCGGGACAGGGTGCGTCAAACTATGGCTACACCTTC. Translating gives CAALPGQGASNYGYTF.

The gene calls are TRBV19 and TRBJ2-3; TRBD2 aligns across 12 bases. V lost 7 bases to trimming and J lost 0 bases; unmatched junction nucleotides: 2. CDR3 length equals 15 residues. Germline CDR1 is LNHDA and CDR2 is SQIVND (reference sequence). The CDR3 nucleotides are TGTGCCAGTAAAGGACTAGCGGGAAGCACAGATACGCAGTATTTT. Amino acid sequence: CASKGLAGSTDTQYF.

Only a few counts were recorded for this clone. The CDR3 DNA reads as TGTGCCAGCGGATGGTCAGGGGGCACTGAAGCTTTCTTT. It yields the protein CASGWSGGTEAFF. J is TRBJ1-1 and V is TRBV5-4; 7 nucleotides align to TRBD1. CDR1 is SGHNT and CDR2 is YYREEE in the germline V gene (reference sequence). This CDR3 has 13 amino acids. The trim removed 7 bases at V and 4 bases at J, leaving 7 bases unmatched.